The 18 T cell receptor beta chains reported below all come from one sample, sequenced in a study of T cell responses to AZD1222 COVID-19 vaccine. The protocol was immunoSEQ multiplex PCR, while the TCRdb copy is restricted to in-frame clones and leaves out a portion. The sample has 160,000 or so clones, approximately 91% seen once. This specimen was peripheral blood, taken 28 days after the second AZD1222 dose. The receptors here all came from an adult who received the AZD1222 COVID-19 vaccine.

This clone occurred a few times. The genes are TRBV6-5 and TRBJ2-1, with D possibly being TRBD1 (5 bases). Trimming left V 4 bases short and J 3 bases short, with 7 bases between. Germline V gene lookup returns CDR1 MNHEY and CDR2 SVGAGI. This CDR3 is built from 13 residues. The CDR3 coding sequence is TGTGCCAGCAGTTTGACAGTCTACAATGAGCAGTTCTTC. This codes for CASSLTVYNEQFF.

The genes are TRBV6-6 and TRBJ1-4, with D hard to call. The CDR3 length is 12 residues. Deletions cut 7 bases from V and 4 bases from J, with 7 bases between. Per germline, CDR1 MNHNY and CDR2 SVGAGI (reference sequence). The CDR3 region has the DNA TGTGCCAGCATGCAGTATAATGAAAAACTGTTTTTT. Amino acid sequence: CASMQYNEKLFF.

The V and J genes are TRBV6-5 and TRBJ2-7; D remains unclear. Trimming shortened V by 0 bases and J by 0 bases, and 6 bases separated the two germline ends. The CDR3 has 14 amino acids. Per the germline V gene, CDR1 is MNHEY and CDR2 is SVGAGI. CDR3 sequence reads: CASSYSKLSYEQYF. CDR3 DNA sequence: TGTGCCAGCAGTTACTCTAAGCTCTCCTACGAGCAGTACTTC.

The chain is built from TRBV6-6 and TRBJ2-7; a weak D match, TRBD1 (6 bases). Germline loops: CDR1 MNHNY, CDR2 SVGAGI (reference sequence). Trimming took off 6 bases at V and 7 bases at J, with 19 bases between the two ends. The CDR3 loop spans 14 amino acids. The CDR3 DNA follows: TGTGCCAGCAGCCAGGACAGTCGATCGGGGGAGCAGTACTTC. Amino acid sequence: CASSQDSRSGEQYF.

This chain joins TRBV7-2 and TRBJ2-1; 8 bases are a match to TRBD2. Trimming took 0 bases from V and 4 from J; bases not matched to a gene: 5. The CDR3 is 16 amino acids. CDR1 is SGHTA and CDR2 is FQGNSA in the germline V gene. The CDR3 loop is CASSLALAGTYNEQFF. In DNA, the CDR3 is TGTGCCAGCAGCTTAGCGCTAGCGGGTACTTACAATGAGCAGTTCTTC.

This clone was counted a few times. This chain links TRBV6-6 with TRBJ2-1; tentative D call: TRBD1 (6 bases). The CDR3 has 12 amino acids. V was shortened by 6 bases and J by 8 bases, with 11 bases between the two germline ends. Germline assignment: CDR1 MNHNY and CDR2 SVGAGI (reference sequence). The CDR3 nucleotides read TGTGCCAGCAGAAAGGACAGCTATGAGCAGTTCTTC. This codes for CASRKDSYEQFF.

The chain links TRBV10-1 to TRBJ1-5; D unresolved. The CDR3 is 15 residues long. V was cut by 3 bases and J by 5 bases, with 14 bases left in between. Looked up from germline, CDR1 is WNHNN and CDR2 is SYGVQD (reference sequence). This CDR3 is CASSDRVGKDQPQHF. The CDR3 nucleotides are TGCGCCAGCAGTGACCGGGTAGGTAAAGATCAGCCCCAGCATTTT.

The CDR3 nucleotides are TGTGCCAGCAGTGAGGACGGAACGAACACCGGGGAGCTGTTTTTT. Amino acid sequence: CASSEDGTNTGELFF. This sequence joins TRBV5-4 and TRBJ2-2; D is unclear. CDR1 is SGHNT, CDR2 YYREEE, per germline (reference sequence). Trimming took 5 bases from V and 0 from J, leaving 11 bases between them. The CDR3 consists of 15 residues. The whole variable domain, remainder taken from reference TRBV5-4 and TRBJ2-2, is ETGVTQSPTHLIKTRGQQVTLRCSSQSGHNTVSWYQQALGQGPQFIFQYYREEENGRGNFPPRFSGLQFPNYSSELNVNALELDDSALYLCASSEDGTNTGELFFGEGSRLTVL.

The chain has TRBV5-1 and TRBJ2-7; D possibly matches TRBD1 or TRBD2 (5 bases each). CDR1 and CDR2 from the germline V gene are SGHRS and YFSETQ. The CDR3 is 11 residues long. Trimming took off 8 bases at V and 6 bases at J, with 12 bases between the two ends. The CDR3, as DNA: TGCGCCAGTACTAGGGGCGGCGAGCAGTACTTC. It translates to CASTRGGEQYF. Full variable domain (remainder filled in from reference TRBV5-1 and TRBJ2-7): KAGVTQTPRYLIKTRGQQVTLSCSPISGHRSVSWYQQTPGQGLQFLFEYFSETQRNKGNFPGRFSGRQFSNSRSEMNVSTLELGDSALYLCASTRGGEQYFGPGTRLTVT.

This clone was seen once. The genes are TRBV19 and TRBJ2-5; 10 nucleotides agree with TRBD2. In germline, CDR1 is LNHDA, CDR2 SQIVND (reference sequence). J lost 1 base, V lost 3 bases, and 8 bases had no gene match. The CDR3 is 17 residues long. The chain's CDR3 is CASSIRLAGKVQETQYF. The CDR3 DNA sequence: TGTGCCAGTAGTATTCGACTAGCGGGTAAGGTCCAAGAGACCCAGTACTTC.

The chain carries TRBV27 and TRBJ1-1, with unresolved D. In germline, CDR1 is MNHEY, CDR2 SMNVEV (reference sequence). The CDR3 totals 16 residues. V lost 6 bases to trimming and J lost 1 base, with 18 bases between them. CDR3 residues: CASSSDKGRTNTEAFF. The CDR3 DNA follows: TGTGCCAGCAGCTCTGATAAGGGCAGGACGAACACTGAAGCTTTCTTT.

This clone was counted only a few times. The chain uses TRBV18 and TRBJ1-1; D is unresolved. The germline gives CDR1 KGHSH, CDR2 LQKENI. The V end was cut by 1 base, the J end by 9 bases, with 6 bases between. The CDR3 extends over 11 amino acids. This CDR3 is CASSPQKQAFF. In nucleotides, the CDR3 is TGTGCCAGCTCACCACAGAAGCAAGCTTTCTTT.

This sequence joins TRBV10-3 and TRBJ2-7, with a possible D match to TRBD1 (6 bases). The CDR3 totals 15 residues. Germline CDR1 reads ENHRY; CDR2 reads SYGVKD. V lost 2 bases, J lost 3 bases, and 14 bases lay in between. The CDR3 protein is CAISEPRTVVYEQYF. Here the CDR3 DNA reads TGTGCCATCAGTGAGCCTAGGACAGTGGTCTACGAGCAGTACTTC.

This clone showed up just once. The DNA for the CDR3 is TGTGCCAGCTCTGCAGAGGGAGGCGGGGACACCGGGGAGCTGTTTTTT. As protein: CASSAEGGGDTGELFF. The chain carries TRBV18 and TRBJ2-2, with D perhaps matching TRBD2 (6 bases). Germline V gene data show CDR1 as KGHSH and CDR2 as LQKENI. V shed 6 bases and J shed 3 bases, with 17 bases lying between them. This CDR3 spans 16 amino acids. Complete variable domain (other parts from reference TRBV18 and TRBJ2-2): NAGVMQNPRHLVRRRGQEARLRCSPMKGHSHVYWYRQLPEEGLKFMVYLQKENIIDESGMPKERFSAEFPKEGPSILRIQQVVRGDSAAYFCASSAEGGGDTGELFFGEGSRLTVL.

The V gene is TRBV27, the J gene TRBJ1-1; D remains unclear. Germline CDR1 MNHEY, CDR2 SMNVEV (reference sequence). The V end lost 8 bases, the J end lost 2 bases, and 6 bases lay between the germline ends. The CDR3 contains 11 residues. In DNA, the CDR3 is TGTGCCAGCCTCCAAAACACTGAAGCTTTCTTT. Translating gives CASLQNTEAFF.

The chain has TRBV15 and TRBJ2-7, with a weak D call TRBD2 (6 bases). Germline values: CDR1 LNHNV, CDR2 YYDKDF (reference sequence). The V and J ends lost 1 base and 6 bases respectively, with 13 bases between them. CDR3 size: 14 residues. CDR3 DNA sequence: TGTGCCACCAGCAGAGTCGCGGGATCGGGCGAGCAGTACTTC. It codes for CATSRVAGSGEQYF.

The V call is TRBV6-1, the J call TRBJ1-2, with 7 bases fitting TRBD1. J was trimmed by 3 bases and V by 2 bases; bases with no gene match: 9. Germline CDR1 reads MNHNS; CDR2 reads SASEGT. This CDR3 has 16 residues. The CDR3 spells CASSERKIGTDYGYTF. The CDR3 coding sequence is TGTGCCAGCAGTGAACGAAAAATCGGGACAGACTATGGCTACACCTTC.

The chain carries TRBV2 and TRBJ2-1; 14 bases map to TRBD2. The CDR3 length is 14 residues. Germline V gives CDR1 SNHLY, CDR2 FYNNEI. V was clipped by 6 bases and J by 13 bases; unmatched bases: 8. This CDR3 is CASRAGLAGVPQFF. CDR3 DNA sequence: TGTGCCAGCAGGGCGGGACTAGCGGGAGTGCCACAGTTCTTC.